The T cell receptor (beta chain) described here comes from a study of high-grade serous ovarian cancer treatment subgroups. This clone was counted a single time. The sample has other DNA sequences that encode this CDR3 too. The junction had 4 bases not matched to a gene; V was cut back by 1 base and J by 2 bases. The CDR3 runs 16 residues. CDR1 and CDR2 from the germline V gene are SNHLY and FYNNEI. Tumor samples were obtained before definitive surgery or chemotherapy. Repertoires were generated with immunoSEQ multiplex PCR, while TCRdb's copy carries only in-frame clones and drops some. The sample has a few thousand clones, roughly 77% seen once.

The receptor was derived from a human donor with high-grade serous ovarian cancer. Sequencing was carried out using tumor tissue. The chain has TRBV2 and TRBJ2-5, with 10 positions matching TRBD2. The CDR3 protein is CASSEGLAGGQETQYF. CDR3 nucleotide sequence: TGTGCCAGCAGTGAAGGGTTAGCGGGGGGACAAGAGACCCAGTACTTC.